The clone carrying this T cell receptor beta chain was observed many times. This record comes from a study of T-cell reconstitution after alpha-beta-depleted transplantation in children. A library of TCRbeta sequences, prepared with unique molecular identifiers, was generated. TCRdb reprocessed the PCR reads via MiXCR and lists one record per CDR3 protein. The table has some 72,000 distinct CDR3 sequences, 6% to 8.5% seen once. The V and J ends lost 3 bases and 1 base respectively, with 13 bases between them. Germline loops: CDR1 SGHVS, CDR2 FQNEAQ. The CDR3 covers 15 residues. This clonotype was sampled from a human donor who donated a stem cell graft to a child with acute lymphoblastic leukemia. The material was PBMCs from the stem cell graft donor, obtained from the stem cell graft. The V call is TRBV7-8, the J call TRBJ2-7, with a possible D match to TRBD1 (6 bases). CDR3 sequence (DNA): TGTGCCAGCAGCTTTATGTTGGACAGTTCCTACGAGCAGTACTTC. It encodes CASSFMLDSSYEQYF.